The text below deals with one T cell receptor (beta chain). Antigen: not known. This record belongs to a study of response to subunit inactivated influenza vaccine. Each CDR3 protein gets one entry after TCRdb re-called the RT-PCR reads with MiXCR. Here the sample spans about 500,000 distinct CDR3 sequences, more than 15% being singletons. V was trimmed by 3 bases and J by 3 bases, leaving 20 bases between them. CDR1 and CDR2 from the germline V gene are KGHDR and SFDVKD. The CDR3 extends over 18 amino acids. Study outcomes and limitations: Seasonal influenza vaccination, on each occasion, was suggested by the authors to recruit few new T cells.

The gene calls are TRBV24-1 and TRBJ2-1; a possible D gene is TRBD1 (6 bases). The source material was CD4+ T cells sorted from PBMCs, sampled around 25 months after vaccination. This receptor was identified in a man between 50 and 75 years old who received an inactivated influenza vaccine. The CDR3 region is CATSDPETRDKGYNEQFF. CDR3 sequence (DNA): TGTGCCACCAGTGATCCCGAAACCCGGGACAAGGGCTACAATGAGCAGTTCTTC.